The next 13 T cell receptor beta chains were all read from a single sample in a study of blood T cells in healthy people across ages. A J-beta primer mix and a sample-barcoded 5' primer were used in a second PCR of roughly 6 to 12 cycles. TCRdb reanalysed the 5' RACE reads using MiXCR and keeps one entry per CDR3 protein. The sample lists over a million distinct CDR3 sequences; approximately 26% were seen once. The same data also went into a second study, on T cells of mothers and their children.

Material for sequencing was blood. The receptors here all came from a girl aged 2-10 years in good health.

The chain couples TRBV29-1 to TRBJ2-1, with 8 bases that match TRBD2. The CDR3 sequence is 13 residues long. Germline V gives CDR1 SQVTM, CDR2 ANQGSEA. Trimming removed 7 bases from V and 5 bases from J; junction bases left unmatched: 7. The chain's CDR3 is CSARGTSDNEQFF. As DNA, the CDR3 is TGCAGCGCCCGGGGGACTAGTGACAATGAGCAGTTCTTC.

The chain employs TRBV7-9 and TRBJ1-6; D is undetermined. From germline, CDR1 is SEHNR and CDR2 FQNEAQ (reference sequence). This CDR3 region has 14 residues. Trimming left V 5 bases short and J 8 bases short, with 13 bases between. The DNA of the CDR3 is TGTGCCAGCAGCACAAGGATCGGCGATTCACCCCTCCACTTT. It specifies CASSTRIGDSPLHF.

This clonotype was found a few times. The chain links TRBV7-2 to TRBJ2-7, with unresolved D. This CDR3 has 14 residues. The germline V gene has CDR1 SGHTA and CDR2 FQGNSA. The V end lost 2 bases, the J end lost 1 base, and 9 bases lay between the germline ends. The CDR3: CASSLNRFSYEQYF. The CDR3 coding sequence is TGTGCCAGCAGCTTAAACAGATTTTCCTACGAGCAGTACTTC.

This clonotype was detected only once. This chain connects TRBV11-1 to TRBJ2-3, with 11 positions matching TRBD2. In germline, CDR1 is SGHAT, CDR2 FQDESV (reference sequence). This CDR3 region has 15 residues. J lost 10 bases, V lost 2 bases, and 8 bases had no gene match. CDR3 in DNA: TGTGCCAGCAGCTTAAACTTGCTAGCGGGAGGCGCGCAGTATTTT. It translates to CASSLNLLAGGAQYF.

V usage is TRBV2 and J usage is TRBJ2-5; tentatively, D is TRBD1 (5 bases). The tail of the sequence fits TRBJ2-1 better, so the J call may be wrong. This CDR3 has 14 amino acids. Germline CDR1 reads SNHLY; CDR2 reads FYNNEI. CDR3 sequence: CASSAPLGDNEQFF. CDR3 sequence (DNA): TGTGCCAGCAGCGCCCCCCTAGGGGACAATGAGCAGTTCTTC.

This clonotype was seen a few times. This chain links TRBV5-6 with TRBJ1-3, with TRBD1 matching over 8 bases. CDR1 and CDR2 from the germline V gene are SGHDT and YYEEEE. V lost 4 bases, J lost 1 base, and 4 bases stayed unmatched. CDR3 length: 15 residues. The CDR3 loop is CASSPTGGSGNTIYF. CDR3 in DNA: TGTGCCAGCAGCCCTACAGGGGGGTCTGGAAACACCATATATTTT.

For this clonotype: At one end the junction does not follow the germline gene, possibly because of a read error. This chain connects TRBV28 to TRBJ2-5; 7 bases match TRBD1. This CDR3 comprises 9 residues. The germline V gene encodes CDR1 MDHEN and CDR2 SYDVKM. The CDR3 DNA follows: TGTGCCAGCGGGACAGTGAGAGACTTC. Amino acid sequence: CASGTVRDF.

The J gene is TRBJ1-6, the V gene TRBV14, with TRBD1 matching over 10 bases. The CDR3 spans 14 residues. The V segment lost 4 bases and the J segment 12 bases; nucleotides outside the gene matches: 6. In germline, CDR1 is SGHDN, CDR2 FVKESK. CDR3 loop: CASSPWGQGKPLHF. DNA for the CDR3: TGTGCCAGCAGCCCCTGGGGACAGGGGAAACCCCTCCACTTT.

The V gene is TRBV25-1, the J gene TRBJ2-5; 8 bases are a match to TRBD1. From germline, CDR1 is MGHDK and CDR2 SYGVNS. The V segment lost 6 bases and the J segment 4 bases; nucleotides outside the gene matches: 10. This CDR3 contains 15 residues. The CDR3 loop reads CASSYRFTGGETQYF. As DNA, the CDR3 is TGTGCCAGCAGCTACCGGTTCACAGGGGGAGAGACCCAGTACTTC.

The genes are TRBV7-3 and TRBJ1-3; no reliable D call. Germline CDR1 is SGHTA and CDR2 is FQGTGA. V lost 5 bases and J lost 4, with 12 bases in between. This CDR3 contains 14 residues. The CDR3 DNA is TGTGCCAGCAGCCCGACCCCGGGCGGAAACACCATATATTTT. It encodes CASSPTPGGNTIYF.

The chain employs TRBV29-1 and TRBJ2-1; no clear D gene. V lost 7 bases and J 6 bases, leaving 10 bases between the germline ends. This CDR3 has 11 amino acids. Germline lookup yields CDR1 SQVTM and CDR2 ANQGSEA. As DNA, the CDR3 is TGCAGCGCCTCAGGTTTCAATGAGCAGTTCTTC. This gives the protein CSASGFNEQFF.

This rearrangement joins TRBV2 to TRBJ2-7, with 9 nucleotides matching TRBD2. The junction had 8 bases not matched to a gene; V was cut back by 2 bases and J by 0 bases. CDR1 is SNHLY and CDR2 is FYNNEI in the germline V gene. The CDR3 totals 17 residues. CDR3 loop: CASSEWASGASSYEQYF. CDR3 DNA sequence: TGTGCCAGCAGTGAATGGGCTAGCGGGGCAAGCTCCTACGAGCAGTACTTC.

This clonotype has a handful of counts. This chain links TRBV10-3 with TRBJ2-5; D possibly corresponds to TRBD2 (6 bases). Per germline, CDR1 ENHRY and CDR2 SYGVKD. The CDR3 covers 16 residues. V lost 0 bases and J lost 4, with 15 bases in between. CDR3 nucleotide sequence: TGTGCCATCAGTGAGTCGAGACGGGGGACGGGAGAGACCCAGTACTTC. Protein product: CAISESRRGTGETQYF.